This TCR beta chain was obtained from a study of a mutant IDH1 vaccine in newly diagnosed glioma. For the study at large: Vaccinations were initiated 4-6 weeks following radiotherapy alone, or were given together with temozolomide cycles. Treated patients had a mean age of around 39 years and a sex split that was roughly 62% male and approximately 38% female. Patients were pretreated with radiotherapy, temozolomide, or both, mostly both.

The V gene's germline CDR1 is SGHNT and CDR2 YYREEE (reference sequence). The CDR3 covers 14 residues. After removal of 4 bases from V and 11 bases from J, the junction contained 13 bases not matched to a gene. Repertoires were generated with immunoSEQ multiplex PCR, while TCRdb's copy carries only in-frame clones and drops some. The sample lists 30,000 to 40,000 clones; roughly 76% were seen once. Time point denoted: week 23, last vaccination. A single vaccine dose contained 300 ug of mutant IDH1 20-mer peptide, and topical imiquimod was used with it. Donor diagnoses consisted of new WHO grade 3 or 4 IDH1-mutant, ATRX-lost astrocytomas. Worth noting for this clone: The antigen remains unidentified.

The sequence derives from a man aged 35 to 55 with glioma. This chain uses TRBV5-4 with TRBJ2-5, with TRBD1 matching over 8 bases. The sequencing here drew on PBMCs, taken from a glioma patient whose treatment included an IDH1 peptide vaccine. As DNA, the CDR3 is TGTGCCAGCAGCCGTGACAGGGGCCTTGGGGAGCAGTACTTC. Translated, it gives CASSRDRGLGEQYF. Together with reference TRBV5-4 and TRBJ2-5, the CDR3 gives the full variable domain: ETGVTQSPTHLIKTRGQQVTLRCSSQSGHNTVSWYQQALGQGPQFIFQYYREEENGRGNFPPRFSGLQFPNYSSELNVNALELDDSALYLCASSRDRGLGEQYFGPGTRLLVL.